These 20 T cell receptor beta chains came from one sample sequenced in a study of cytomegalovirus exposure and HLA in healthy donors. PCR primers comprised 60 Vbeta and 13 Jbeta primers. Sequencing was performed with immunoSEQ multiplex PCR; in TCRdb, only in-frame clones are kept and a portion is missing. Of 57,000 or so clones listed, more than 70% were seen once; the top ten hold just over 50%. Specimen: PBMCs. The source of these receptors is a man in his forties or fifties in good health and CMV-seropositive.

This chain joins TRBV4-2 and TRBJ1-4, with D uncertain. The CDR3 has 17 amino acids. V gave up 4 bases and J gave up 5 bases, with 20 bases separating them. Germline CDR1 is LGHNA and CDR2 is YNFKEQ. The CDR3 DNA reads TGTGCCAGCAGCCCGGCTATTAACGGGGTGGGAAATGAAAAACTGTTTTTT. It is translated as CASSPAINGVGNEKLFF.

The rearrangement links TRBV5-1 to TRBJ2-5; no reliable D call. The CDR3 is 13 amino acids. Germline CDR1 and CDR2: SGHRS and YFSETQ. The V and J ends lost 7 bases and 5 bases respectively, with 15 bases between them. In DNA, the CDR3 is TGCGCCAGCCGGCTGGCGGATCGGGAGACCCAGTACTTC. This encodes CASRLADRETQYF.

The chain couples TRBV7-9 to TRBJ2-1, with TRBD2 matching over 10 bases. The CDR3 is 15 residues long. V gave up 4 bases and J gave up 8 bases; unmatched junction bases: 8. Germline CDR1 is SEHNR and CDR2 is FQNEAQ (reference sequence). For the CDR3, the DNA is TGTGCCAGCAGCTCAAAGCGGGGGGGCCAAGATGAGCAGTTCTTC. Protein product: CASSSKRGGQDEQFF.

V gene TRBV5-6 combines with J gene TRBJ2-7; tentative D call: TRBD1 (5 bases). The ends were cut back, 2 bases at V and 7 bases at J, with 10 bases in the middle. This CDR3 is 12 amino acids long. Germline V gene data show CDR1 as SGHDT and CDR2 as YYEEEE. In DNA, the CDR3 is TGTGCCAGCAGCTTAACGACAGCAGAGCAGTACTTC. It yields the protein CASSLTTAEQYF.

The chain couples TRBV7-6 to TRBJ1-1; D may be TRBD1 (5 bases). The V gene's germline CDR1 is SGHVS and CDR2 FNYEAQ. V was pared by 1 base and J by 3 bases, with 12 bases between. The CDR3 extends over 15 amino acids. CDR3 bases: TGTGCCAGCAGCTTAGATAGGGGTCTGGACACTGAAGCTTTCTTT. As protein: CASSLDRGLDTEAFF.

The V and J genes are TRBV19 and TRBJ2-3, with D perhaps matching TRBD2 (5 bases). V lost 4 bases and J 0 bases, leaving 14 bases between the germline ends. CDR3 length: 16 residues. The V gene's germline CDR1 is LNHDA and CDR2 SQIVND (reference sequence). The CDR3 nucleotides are TGTGCCAGTAGTAACCGTGGGAGTACTAGCACAGATACGCAGTATTTT. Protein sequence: CASSNRGSTSTDTQYF. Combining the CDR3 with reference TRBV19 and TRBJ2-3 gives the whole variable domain DGGITQSPKYLFRKEGQNVTLSCEQNLNHDAMYWYRQDPGQGLRLIYYSQIVNDFQKGDIAEGYSVSREKKESFPLTVTSAQKNPTAFYLCASSNRGSTSTDTQYFGPGTRLTVL.

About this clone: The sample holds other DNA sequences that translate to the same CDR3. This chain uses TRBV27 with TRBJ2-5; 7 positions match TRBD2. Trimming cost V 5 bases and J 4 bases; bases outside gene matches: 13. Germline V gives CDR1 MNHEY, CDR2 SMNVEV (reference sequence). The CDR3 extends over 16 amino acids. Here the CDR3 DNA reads TGTGCCAGCAGTCTCAACCGGCCTAGCGGCGGAGAGACCCAGTACTTC. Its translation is CASSLNRPSGGETQYF.

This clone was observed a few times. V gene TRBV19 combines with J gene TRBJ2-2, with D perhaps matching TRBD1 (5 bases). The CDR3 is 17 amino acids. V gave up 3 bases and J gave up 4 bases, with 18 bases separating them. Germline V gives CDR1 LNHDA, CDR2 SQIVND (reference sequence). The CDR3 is CASSINSKGSGTGELFF. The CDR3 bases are TGTGCCAGTAGTATTAATTCCAAGGGGTCAGGCACCGGGGAGCTGTTTTTT. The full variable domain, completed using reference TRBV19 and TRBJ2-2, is DGGITQSPKYLFRKEGQNVTLSCEQNLNHDAMYWYRQDPGQGLRLIYYSQIVNDFQKGDIAEGYSVSREKKESFPLTVTSAQKNPTAFYLCASSINSKGSGTGELFFGEGSRLTVL.

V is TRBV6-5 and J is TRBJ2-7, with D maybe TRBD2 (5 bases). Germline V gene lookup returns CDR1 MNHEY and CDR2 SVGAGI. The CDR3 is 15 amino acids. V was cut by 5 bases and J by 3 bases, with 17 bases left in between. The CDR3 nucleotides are TGTGCCAGCAGTACAGAGTGGACTCCTAACTACGAGCAGTACTTC. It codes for CASSTEWTPNYEQYF.

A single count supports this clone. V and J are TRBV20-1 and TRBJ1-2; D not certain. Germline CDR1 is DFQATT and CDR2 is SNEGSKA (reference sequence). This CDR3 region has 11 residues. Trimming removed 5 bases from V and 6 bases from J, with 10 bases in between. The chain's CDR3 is CSAWELDGYTF. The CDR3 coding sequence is TGCAGTGCTTGGGAGTTAGATGGCTACACCTTC.

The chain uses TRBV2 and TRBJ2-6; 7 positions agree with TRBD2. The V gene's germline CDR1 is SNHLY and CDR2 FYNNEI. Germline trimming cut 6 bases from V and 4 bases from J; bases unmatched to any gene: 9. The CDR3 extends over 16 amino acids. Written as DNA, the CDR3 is TGTGCCAGCAGCCTCAGCGGGGCAGGAGGGGCCAACGTCCTGACTTTC. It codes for CASSLSGAGGANVLTF.

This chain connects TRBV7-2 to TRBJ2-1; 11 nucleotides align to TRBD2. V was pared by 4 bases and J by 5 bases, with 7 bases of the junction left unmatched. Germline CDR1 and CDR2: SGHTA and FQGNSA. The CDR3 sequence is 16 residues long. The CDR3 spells CASSSQGLAVNNEQFF. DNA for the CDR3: TGTGCCAGCAGCTCGCAGGGACTAGCGGTAAACAATGAGCAGTTCTTC.

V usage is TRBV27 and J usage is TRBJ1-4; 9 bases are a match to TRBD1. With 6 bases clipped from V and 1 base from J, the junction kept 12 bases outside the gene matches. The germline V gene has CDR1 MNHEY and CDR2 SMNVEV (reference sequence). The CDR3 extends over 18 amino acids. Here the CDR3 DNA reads TGTGCCAGCAGGATTACAGGGGGCACCTTTTTAACTAATGAAAAACTGTTTTTT. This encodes CASRITGGTFLTNEKLFF.

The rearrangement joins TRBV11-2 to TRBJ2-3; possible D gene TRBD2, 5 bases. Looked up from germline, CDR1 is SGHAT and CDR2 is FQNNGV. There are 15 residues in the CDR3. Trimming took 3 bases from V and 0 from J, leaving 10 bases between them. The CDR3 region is CASSFGGLSTDTQYF. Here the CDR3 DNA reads TGTGCCAGCAGCTTCGGCGGGCTGAGCACAGATACGCAGTATTTT.

The CDR3 loop reads CAWSPGTGGLNEKLFF. The CDR3 nucleotides are TGTGCCTGGAGTCCAGGGACAGGGGGCCTTAATGAAAAACTGTTTTTT. This chain uses TRBV30 with TRBJ1-4; the match to TRBD1 covers 12 bases. This CDR3 comprises 16 residues. J was trimmed by 4 bases and V by 2 bases; bases with no gene match: 5. The germline gives CDR1 GTSNPN, CDR2 SVGIG (reference sequence).

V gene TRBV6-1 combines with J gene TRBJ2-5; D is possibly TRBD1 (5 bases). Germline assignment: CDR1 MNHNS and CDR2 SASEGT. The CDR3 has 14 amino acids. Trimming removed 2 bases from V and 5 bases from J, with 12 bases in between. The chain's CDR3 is CASSERPGQETQYF. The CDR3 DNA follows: TGTGCCAGCAGTGAACGGCCAGGGCAGGAGACCCAGTACTTC.

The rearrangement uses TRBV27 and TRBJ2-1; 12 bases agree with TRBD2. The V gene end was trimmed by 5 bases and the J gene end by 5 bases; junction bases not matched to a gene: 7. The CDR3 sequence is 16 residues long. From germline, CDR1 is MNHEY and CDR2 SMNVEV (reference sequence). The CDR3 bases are TGTGCCAGCAGTCCCCGACTAGCGGGAGACAACAATGAGCAGTTCTTC. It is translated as CASSPRLAGDNNEQFF.

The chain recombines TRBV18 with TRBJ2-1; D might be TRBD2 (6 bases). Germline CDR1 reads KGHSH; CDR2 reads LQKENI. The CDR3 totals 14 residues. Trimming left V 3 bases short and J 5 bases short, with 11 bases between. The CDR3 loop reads CASSPGLEDNEQFF. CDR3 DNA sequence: TGTGCCAGCTCACCGGGACTTGAAGACAATGAGCAGTTCTTC.

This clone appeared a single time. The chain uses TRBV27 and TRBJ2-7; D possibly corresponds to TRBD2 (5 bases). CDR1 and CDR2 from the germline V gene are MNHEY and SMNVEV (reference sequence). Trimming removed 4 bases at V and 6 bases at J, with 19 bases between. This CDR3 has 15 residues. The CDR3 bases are TGTGCCAGCAGTTCCCCCGGCCCCAGCCGGGGCGAGCAGTACTTC. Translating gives CASSSPGPSRGEQYF.

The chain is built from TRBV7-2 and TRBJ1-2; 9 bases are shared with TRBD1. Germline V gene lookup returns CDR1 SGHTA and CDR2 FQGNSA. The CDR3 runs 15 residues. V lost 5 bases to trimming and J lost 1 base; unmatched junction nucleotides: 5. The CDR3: CASSRGQGNNYGYTF. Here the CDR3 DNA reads TGTGCCAGCAGCAGAGGACAGGGGAATAACTATGGCTACACCTTC. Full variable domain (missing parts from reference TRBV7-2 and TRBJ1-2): GAGVSQSPSNKVTEKGKDVELRCDPISGHTALYWYRQSLGQGLEFLIYFQGNSAPDKSGLPSDRFSAERTGGSVSTLTIQRTQQEDSAVYLCASSRGQGNNYGYTFGSGTRLTVV.